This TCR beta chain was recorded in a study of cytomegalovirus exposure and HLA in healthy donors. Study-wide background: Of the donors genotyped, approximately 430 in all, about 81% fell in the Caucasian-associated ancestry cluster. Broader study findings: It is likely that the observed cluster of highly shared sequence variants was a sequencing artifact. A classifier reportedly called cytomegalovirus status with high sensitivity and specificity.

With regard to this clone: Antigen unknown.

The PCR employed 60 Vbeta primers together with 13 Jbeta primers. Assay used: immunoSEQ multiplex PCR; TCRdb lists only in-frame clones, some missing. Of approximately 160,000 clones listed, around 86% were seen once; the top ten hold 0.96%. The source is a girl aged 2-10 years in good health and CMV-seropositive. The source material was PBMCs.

CDR3 bases: TGTGCCAGCAGCTTATATGGGGGGGTCGGGTCGAATACGCAGTATTTT. This translates into CASSLYGGVGSNTQYF. The chain is built from TRBV7-6 and TRBJ2-3; 7 positions agree with TRBD2. Trimming took 2 bases from V and 7 from J; bases not matched to a gene: 12. The CDR3 consists of 16 residues. Per germline, CDR1 SGHVS and CDR2 FNYEAQ.